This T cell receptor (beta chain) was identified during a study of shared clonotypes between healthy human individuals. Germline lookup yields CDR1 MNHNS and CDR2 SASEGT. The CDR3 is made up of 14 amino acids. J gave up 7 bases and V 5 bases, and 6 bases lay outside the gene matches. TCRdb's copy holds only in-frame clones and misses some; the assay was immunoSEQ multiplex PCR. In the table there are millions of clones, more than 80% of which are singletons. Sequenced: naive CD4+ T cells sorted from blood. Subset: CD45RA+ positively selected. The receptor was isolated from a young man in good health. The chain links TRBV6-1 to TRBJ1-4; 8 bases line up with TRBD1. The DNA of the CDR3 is TGTGCCAGCAGTTTGACAGGGGAGAGTGAAAAACTGTTTTTT. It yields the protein CASSLTGESEKLFF.